This T cell receptor beta chain was recovered during a study of breast tumors, draining lymph nodes, adjacent tissues. Study results and caveats: Tumor T cell lymph node origin was a supported hypothesis, not proven. Tumor TCR diversity was below lymph nodes but above nontumor tissue.

The V gene's germline CDR1 is SGHRS and CDR2 YFSETQ. The CDR3 consists of 15 residues. Trimming at V came to 3 bases and at J to 5 bases, leaving 9 bases not matched to a gene. One entry per CDR3 protein, called by TCRdb with MiXCR from the multiplex PCR reads. Of approximately 210,000 distinct CDR3 sequences in the sample, 34% are singletons; the top ten hold roughly 3.5%. Samples came from axillary lymph nodes draining the breast cancer. About this clonotype: What it binds is unknown.

The sequenced sample was axillary lymph node tissue. This sequence originates from a female donor with breast cancer. Some clones in this sample may be carry-over from other donors' samples. V gene TRBV5-1 combines with J gene TRBJ2-7; 9 bases align to TRBD1. CDR3 DNA sequence: TGCGCCAGCAGCTATGCTGGGACAGGGCAGGACGAGCAGTACTTC. Translated, it gives CASSYAGTGQDEQYF. The full variable domain, completed using reference TRBV5-1 and TRBJ2-7, is KAGVTQTPRYLIKTRGQQVTLSCSPISGHRSVSWYQQTPGQGLQFLFEYFSETQRNKGNFPGRFSGRQFSNSRSEMNVSTLELGDSALYLCASSYAGTGQDEQYFGPGTRLTVT.